The 16 T cell receptor beta chains given below trace back to one sample, sequenced in a study of response to subunit inactivated influenza vaccine. TCRdb processed the RT-PCR reads anew with MiXCR; each CDR3 protein has one entry. The data show approximately 480,000 distinct CDR3 sequences, about 10% seen once. The starting material was PBMCs from blood, obtained 40 to 50 days after vaccination. The receptors here all came from a man aged 50 to 59 who received an inactivated influenza vaccine.

The V and J genes are TRBV12-3 or TRBV12-4 and TRBJ2-2, with TRBD1 matching over 8 bases. The CDR3 totals 15 residues. The J segment lost 6 bases and the V segment lost 3 bases, leaving 6 bases of the junction unmatched. The CDR3 region has the DNA TGTGCCAGCAGTTTCGCAGGGGGCGTTCCCGGGGAGCTGTTTTTT. Translation: CASSFAGGVPGELFF.

The J gene is TRBJ1-1, the V gene TRBV7-8; perhaps TRBD1 as D (5 bases). With 5 bases removed from V and 2 bases from J, the gap between germline ends came to 15 bases. The CDR3 is 15 residues long. Germline V gene data show CDR1 as SGHVS and CDR2 as FQNEAQ. The CDR3 DNA reads as TGTGCCAGCAGCCCAAAGAGGAGGGGTAACACTGAAGCTTTCTTT. Amino acids: CASSPKRRGNTEAFF.

The rearrangement links TRBV20-1 to TRBJ2-1; 7 bases align to TRBD2. Losses at the gene ends were 4 bases for V and 4 bases for J; bases not matched to a gene: 13. The CDR3 spans 16 residues. Germline CDR1 and CDR2: DFQATT and SNEGSKA (reference sequence). The CDR3 DNA sequence: TGCAGTGCTACGAGTTTTGGGACTAATATGTACAATGAGCAGTTCTTC. It encodes CSATSFGTNMYNEQFF.

V is TRBV5-1 and J is TRBJ2-1; TRBD2 matches at 12 bases. CDR1 is SGHRS, CDR2 YFSETQ, per germline. J gave up 10 bases and V 5 bases, and 10 bases lay outside the gene matches. The CDR3 contains 15 residues. The CDR3 bases are TGCGCCAGCAGAACTAGCGGGAGGCCGGGCGGGGAGCAGTTCTTC. This gives the protein CASRTSGRPGGEQFF.

This clonotype was observed a handful of times. The chain employs TRBV20-1 and TRBJ2-3; D remains ambiguous. This CDR3 contains 12 residues. V gave up 1 base and J gave up 6 bases, with 8 bases separating them. The germline V gene encodes CDR1 DFQATT and CDR2 SNEGSKA (reference sequence). The DNA for the CDR3 is TGCAGTGCTAGAGGAGGCTGGGATACGCAGTATTTT. Amino acid sequence: CSARGGWDTQYF.

This clonotype was observed at least ten times. The chain employs TRBV7-2 and TRBJ1-6; D not resolved. The germline gives CDR1 SGHTA, CDR2 FQGNSA. This CDR3 spans 14 amino acids. Trimming pared 1 base from V and 6 bases from J, leaving 7 bases between. CDR3 nucleotides: TGTGCCAGCAGCTTAGGCATGTCTAATTCACCCCTCCACTTT. Translation gives CASSLGMSNSPLHF.

The CDR3 bases are TGTGCCAGCAGCTGGACAGGGATGAACACTGAAGCTTTCTTT. It yields the protein CASSWTGMNTEAFF. This chain connects TRBV7-2 to TRBJ1-1; 8 nucleotides agree with TRBD1. V shed 4 bases and J 0 bases; nucleotides not matched to a gene: 1. Per germline, CDR1 SGHTA and CDR2 FQGNSA. The CDR3 totals 14 residues.

The chain has TRBV5-1 and TRBJ2-1, with TRBD1 matching over 7 bases. Germline V CDR1 and CDR2: SGHRS, YFSETQ. V trimming: 4 bases; J trimming: 4 bases; junction bases outside the gene matches: 5. The CDR3 is 14 residues long. The CDR3 loop reads CASSGSQGYNEQFF. The CDR3, as DNA: TGCGCCAGCAGCGGGTCACAGGGGTACAATGAGCAGTTCTTC.

This clonotype showed up just a few times. The genes are TRBV4-1 and TRBJ1-5, with D perhaps matching TRBD1 (6 bases). Trimming left V 0 bases short and J 7 bases short, with 25 bases between. Germline V lookup: CDR1 MGHRA, CDR2 YSYEKL. CDR3 length: 19 residues. The CDR3 sequence is CASSQDQLLTGGGDQPQHF. The CDR3, as DNA: TGCGCCAGCAGCCAAGATCAGTTGCTTACCGGAGGGGGTGACCAGCCCCAGCATTTT.

This clonotype was detected a few times. V is TRBV15 and J is TRBJ2-1; D gene uncertain. CDR1 is LNHNV, CDR2 YYDKDF, per germline (reference sequence). The CDR3 has 13 residues. The V and J ends lost 4 bases and 10 bases respectively, with 14 bases between them. The CDR3 here is CATSTSGWWEQFF. The CDR3 nucleotides are TGTGCCACCAGCACCTCCGGGTGGTGGGAGCAGTTCTTC.

This clonotype was observed a few times. The chain links TRBV27 to TRBJ2-1; 9 positions agree with TRBD2. Germline CDR1 MNHEY, CDR2 SMNVEV (reference sequence). This CDR3 region has 16 residues. The junction had 5 bases not matched to a gene; V was cut back by 2 bases and J by 3 bases. This chain's CDR3 is CASSLRLAGIYNEQFF. CDR3 DNA: TGTGCCAGCAGTTTACGTCTAGCGGGAATCTACAATGAGCAGTTCTTC.

This clonotype was seen only a few times. The chain has TRBV6-1 and TRBJ1-2, with 7 bases matching TRBD1. This CDR3 contains 13 residues. With V trimmed by 7 bases and J by 7 bases, 9 bases remained unmatched. The germline gives CDR1 MNHNS, CDR2 SASEGT. CDR3 sequence (DNA): TGTGCCAGCACACCGGGACAGAAGAGTGGCTACACCTTC. This sequence encodes CASTPGQKSGYTF.

This clonotype has ten or more counts. The rearrangement joins TRBV10-1 to TRBJ2-2; no definite D call. CDR1 and CDR2 from the germline V gene are WNHNN and SYGVQD (reference sequence). Trimming stripped 7 bases from V and 0 bases from J, with 9 bases between. CDR3 length equals 14 residues. CDR3 sequence: CASTPGPNTGELFF. DNA of the CDR3: TGCGCCAGCACACCGGGTCCGAACACCGGGGAGCTGTTTTTT.

The table lists this clonotype with a few counts. This chain uses TRBV27 with TRBJ2-7, with a tentative D call TRBD2 (5 bases). CDR3 size: 15 residues. V was pared by 2 bases and J by 0 bases, with 11 bases between. CDR1 and CDR2 (germline): MNHEY, SMNVEV (reference sequence). The CDR3 reads CASSLLRGHSYEQYF. CDR3 DNA: TGTGCCAGCAGTTTACTCCGCGGGCACTCCTACGAGCAGTACTTC.

This clonotype has just a few counts. The chain links TRBV25-1 to TRBJ2-4; D may correspond to TRBD1 or TRBD2 (5 bases each). CDR1 is MGHDK and CDR2 is SYGVNS in the germline V gene. Trimming cost V 1 base and J 0 bases, with 7 bases left between them. This CDR3 is 15 amino acids long. CDR3 sequence reads: CASSESGTAKNIQYF. The CDR3 DNA follows: TGTGCCAGCAGTGAATCTGGGACAGCCAAAAACATTCAGTACTTC.

In this sample, this clonotype turned up many times. The chain employs TRBV6-1 and TRBJ1-4; D is uncertain. CDR3 size: 15 residues. Trimming took 7 bases from V and 1 from J, leaving 13 bases between them. Germline CDR1 MNHNS, CDR2 SASEGT. The DNA for the CDR3 is TGTGCCAGCACCGCAATGATCCGAACTAATGAAAAACTGTTTTTT. Residues: CASTAMIRTNEKLFF.